Presented here are 30 T cell receptor beta chains from one specimen sequenced in a study of blood T cells in healthy people across ages. Sample-barcoded 5' priming and a J-beta primer mix drove a second PCR of about 7 to 12 cycles. TCRdb fed the 5' RACE reads into MiXCR, producing one record per CDR3 protein. In the table there are 650,000 to 950,000 distinct CDR3 sequences, about 42% of which are singletons. Specimen: blood. Receptors originate from a man aged 55 to 70 in good health.

V is TRBV7-9 and J is TRBJ2-4; TRBD2 agrees at 12 bases. Matching the DNA end better, TRBJ2-7 makes the J call doubtful. CDR1 and CDR2 (germline): SEHNR, FQNEAQ (reference sequence). The CDR3 has 15 residues. The CDR3 DNA reads as TGTGCCAGCAGCTCCGGGGCTAGCGGGAGGGGCGAGCAGTACTTC. This gives the protein CASSSGASGRGEQYF.

The chain combines TRBV29-1 with TRBJ2-5; 9 bases agree with TRBD1. This CDR3 comprises 14 residues. The V gene end was trimmed by 3 bases and the J gene end by 11 bases; junction bases not matched to a gene: 13. The germline gives CDR1 SQVTM, CDR2 ANQGSEA. The CDR3 loop reads CSVDGTGPVNEQYF. In DNA, the CDR3 is TGCAGCGTTGATGGGACAGGGCCGGTCAATGAGCAGTACTTC.

This clonotype showed up just a few times. The chain joins TRBV13 to TRBJ2-1; possibly TRBD1 or TRBD2 for D (5 bases each). CDR1 and CDR2 from the germline V gene are PRHDT and FYEKMQ (reference sequence). V shed 1 base and J shed 9 bases, with 13 bases lying between them. The CDR3 is made up of 14 amino acids. Written as DNA, the CDR3 is TGTGCCAGCAGCTTAGAGGTTAGGGGAGCTGAGCAGTTCTTC. This sequence encodes CASSLEVRGAEQFF. The variable domain in full, completed from reference TRBV13 and TRBJ2-1, reads AAGVIQSPRHLIKEKRETATLKCYPIPRHDTVYWYQQGPGQDPQFLISFYEKMQSDKGSIPDRFSAQQFSDYHSELNMSSLELGDSALYFCASSLEVRGAEQFFGPGTRLTVL.

In regard to this clonotype: A read error may account for a junction end that differs from germline. The rearrangement uses TRBV7-2 and TRBJ2-3; D not resolved. Germline lookup yields CDR1 SGHTA and CDR2 FQGNSA. The CDR3 runs 16 residues. The CDR3 DNA reads as TGTGCCAGAAGCTTAATGGTATCCCTACGCACAGATACGCAGTATTTT. Its protein is CARSLMVSLRTDTQYF. The full variable domain, completed using reference TRBV7-2 and TRBJ2-3, is GAGVSQSPSNKVTEKGKDVELRCDPISGHTALYWYRQSLGQGLEFLIYFQGNSAPDKSGLPSDRFSAERTGGSVSTLTIQRTQQEDSAVYLCARSLMVSLRTDTQYFGPGTRLTVL.

This clonotype was detected only a few times. The chain joins TRBV12-3 or TRBV12-4 to TRBJ2-7; D might be TRBD2 (5 bases). CDR3 length equals 15 residues. Trimming removed 7 bases from V and 0 bases from J, with 16 bases in between. As DNA, the CDR3 is TGTGCCAGCACCGCCCGACGGGGAAGCTCCTACGAGCAGTACTTC. Amino acid sequence: CASTARRGSSYEQYF.

The CDR3 loop reads CASSLKMYGGGGNEQFF. The CDR3 nucleotides read TGTGCCAGCAGCCTTAAGATGTATGGGGGTGGTGGCAATGAGCAGTTCTTC. This chain uses TRBV7-2 with TRBJ2-1; D might be TRBD1 or TRBD2, each matching 5 bases. The CDR3 extends over 17 amino acids. The V gene lost 5 bases and the J gene lost 6 bases, with 23 bases spanning the gap. Germline V gene lookup returns CDR1 SGHTA and CDR2 FQGNSA. The whole variable domain, remainder taken from reference TRBV7-2 and TRBJ2-1, is GAGVSQSPSNKVTEKGKDVELRCDPISGHTALYWYRQSLGQGLEFLIYFQGNSAPDKSGLPSDRFSAERTGGSVSTLTIQRTQQEDSAVYLCASSLKMYGGGGNEQFFGPGTRLTVL.

The chain has TRBV6-2 or TRBV6-3 and TRBJ1-5; maybe TRBD1 (6 bases). Germline CDR1 MNHEY, CDR2 SVGEGT. Between the trimmed V and J ends, which lost 4 bases and 6 bases, there was a span of 13 bases. CDR3 length: 14 residues. CDR3 region: CASSLRGSTQPQHF. Here the CDR3 DNA reads TGTGCCAGCAGTTTAAGGGGGAGTACTCAGCCCCAGCATTTT.

This clonotype has just a few counts. The V and J genes are TRBV29-1 and TRBJ2-3; D unresolved. The CDR3 runs to 13 residues. Germline V gene lookup returns CDR1 SQVTM and CDR2 ANQGSEA. V dropped 4 bases and J dropped 2 bases, with 10 bases sitting between them. The CDR3 DNA sequence: TGCAGCGTTGGAGGTTACCACACAGATACGCAGTATTTT. This encodes CSVGGYHTDTQYF.

The chain links TRBV6-6 to TRBJ1-1; D is perhaps TRBD1 (5 bases). CDR1 and CDR2 (germline): MNHNY, SVGAGI (reference sequence). The CDR3 has 14 residues. V lost 10 bases to trimming and J lost 1 base, with 16 bases between them. CDR3 amino acids: CATYPEGWNTEAFF. The CDR3 DNA reads TGTGCCACGTACCCGGAGGGGTGGAACACTGAAGCTTTCTTT.

The genes are TRBV5-1 and TRBJ1-3; TRBD1 matches 7 bases. V trimming: 5 bases; J trimming: 2 bases; junction bases outside the gene matches: 4. Germline-derived CDR1 and CDR2 are SGHRS and YFSETQ. The CDR3 sequence is 14 residues long. Written as DNA, the CDR3 is TGCGCCAGCAGTTCAGGGGGACCTGGAAACACCATATATTTT. Encoded protein: CASSSGGPGNTIYF.

On this clonotype: A much larger clone lies one base from this, so it may be a read error. The V and J genes are TRBV20-1 and TRBJ2-5, with D uncertain. The CDR3 runs 16 residues. Germline loops: CDR1 DFQATT, CDR2 SNEGSKA (reference sequence). V lost 0 bases to trimming and J lost 6 bases, with 20 bases between them. The CDR3 region is CSAREPLRSKAQTQYF. The CDR3 region has the DNA TGCAGTGCTAGAGAGCCCCTGAGGAGCAAGGCACAGACCCAGTACTTC.

The CDR3 reads CASSLTPEPLHF. Written as DNA, the CDR3 is TGTGCCAGCAGTCTTACTCCGGAACCCCTCCACTTT. The V call is TRBV28, the J call TRBJ1-6, with D uncertain. The CDR3 spans 12 residues. CDR1 and CDR2 from the germline V gene are MDHEN and SYDVKM. Trimming cost V 5 bases and J 12 bases, with 11 bases left between them.

The chain links TRBV24-1 to TRBJ2-7; 11 bases line up with TRBD1. Germline values: CDR1 KGHDR, CDR2 SFDVKD. V lost 4 bases, J lost 2 bases, and 3 bases stayed unmatched. The CDR3 spans 15 residues. CDR3 residues: CATSDTGQGAYEQYF. The DNA of the CDR3 is TGTGCCACCAGTGACACGGGACAGGGGGCCTACGAGCAGTACTTC.

To note about this clonotype: A clone one base away is much larger, so this may be a read error. The V and J genes are TRBV28 and TRBJ2-5; possible D gene TRBD2, 5 bases. This CDR3 region has 12 residues. In germline, CDR1 is MDHEN, CDR2 SYDVKM. Written as DNA, the CDR3 is TGTGTCGTGCGCGGGTACCAAGAGACCCAGTACTTC. Its translation is CVVRGYQETQYF.

This chain uses TRBV2 with TRBJ2-5; D not resolved. This CDR3 spans 12 amino acids. Per germline, CDR1 SNHLY and CDR2 FYNNEI. The V end lost 8 bases, the J end lost 13 bases, and 20 bases lay between the germline ends. The CDR3 sequence is CASRLPNNERYF. CDR3 nucleotides: TGTGCCAGCCGCCTCCCTAACAATGAGCGGTACTTC.

The sample holds many counts of this clonotype. The chain has TRBV7-9 and TRBJ1-6; TRBD1 matches 8 bases. The CDR3 sequence is 16 residues long. The germline CDR1 and CDR2 sequences are SEHNR and FQNEAQ (reference sequence). V trimming: 5 bases; J trimming: 4 bases; junction bases outside the gene matches: 7. In nucleotides, the CDR3 is TGTGCCAGCAGCGGACAGGGCCAGGAATATAATTCACCCCTCCACTTT. It encodes CASSGQGQEYNSPLHF. The complete variable domain, with remaining parts taken from reference TRBV7-9 and TRBJ1-6, reads DTGVSQNPRHKITKRGQNVTFRCDPISEHNRLYWYRQTLGQGPEFLTYFQNEAQLEKSRLLSDRFSAERPKGSFSTLEIQRTEQGDSAMYLCASSGQGQEYNSPLHFGNGTRLTVT.

This rearrangement joins TRBV12-3 or TRBV12-4 to TRBJ1-2, with TRBD1 matching 11 bases. The CDR3 length is 12 residues. V lost 9 bases to trimming and J lost 8 bases; unmatched junction nucleotides: 5. The CDR3 region is CASADRGRGYTF. In nucleotides, the CDR3 is TGTGCCAGTGCGGACAGGGGGCGCGGCTACACCTTC.

The V and J genes are TRBV6-2 or TRBV6-3 and TRBJ2-6; D is undetermined. This CDR3 is built from 14 residues. V gave up 2 bases and J gave up 2 bases, with 4 bases separating them. The V gene's germline CDR1 is MNHEY and CDR2 SVGEGT. CDR3 DNA sequence: TGTGCCAGCAGTTACGCCCCTGGGGCCAACGTCCTGACTTTC. The encoded protein is CASSYAPGANVLTF.

The count of this clonotype is one. One end of the junction is discordant with germline, which a read error may explain. The gene calls are TRBV9 and TRBJ2-2; D not resolved. The CDR3 is 16 residues long. Germline V CDR1 and CDR2: SGDLS, YYNGEE. The CDR3 DNA reads TGTGCCAGCAGCGTTTCCGGAGACCCGAACACCAGGGAGCTGTTTTTT. As protein: CASSVSGDPNTRELFF.

The rearrangement joins TRBV20-1 to TRBJ2-7; possibly TRBD1 for D (6 bases). The CDR3 is 15 residues long. Germline V CDR1 and CDR2: DFQATT, SNEGSKA (reference sequence). Trimming left V 0 bases short and J 4 bases short, with 16 bases between. As DNA, the CDR3 is TGCAGTGCTAGAGATCTCCAAAACAGGGCATACGAGCAGTACTTC. It translates to CSARDLQNRAYEQYF.

This clonotype was counted a few times. The chain couples TRBV7-2 to TRBJ1-2, with 11 positions matching TRBD1. The CDR3 is 17 residues long. The germline CDR1 and CDR2 sequences are SGHTA and FQGNSA. V gave up 3 bases and J gave up 2 bases; unmatched junction bases: 8. The DNA of the CDR3 is TGTGCCAGCAGCTTGGCCGGGACAGGGGGATCAAACTATGGCTACACCTTC. It is translated as CASSLAGTGGSNYGYTF.

The gene calls are TRBV5-6 and TRBJ2-1, with a weak D call TRBD2 (5 bases). The CDR3 contains 11 residues. V dropped 6 bases and J dropped 6 bases, with 7 bases sitting between them. Germline loops: CDR1 SGHDT, CDR2 YYEEEE. This CDR3 reads CASTDFNEQFF. CDR3 DNA: TGTGCCAGCACGGACTTCAATGAGCAGTTCTTC.

V usage is TRBV2 and J usage is TRBJ2-1, with a possible D match to TRBD2 (7 bases). Germline V lookup: CDR1 SNHLY, CDR2 FYNNEI. The CDR3 has 12 residues. Trimming left V 5 bases short and J 12 bases short, with 14 bases between. This CDR3 reads CASSTPGGRQFF. CDR3 bases: TGTGCCAGCAGTACCCCGGGGGGCCGGCAGTTCTTC.

The V gene is TRBV9, the J gene TRBJ2-3; the D gene is possibly TRBD2 (6 bases). CDR1 is SGDLS and CDR2 is YYNGEE in the germline V gene. The V gene lost 6 bases and the J gene lost 6 bases, with 20 bases spanning the gap. The length of the CDR3 is 15 residues. Here the CDR3 reads CASTFAGTPGDTQYF. The CDR3 DNA reads TGTGCCAGCACCTTCGCGGGGACCCCCGGGGATACGCAGTATTTT.

This clonotype has just a few counts. The chain is built from TRBV7-2 and TRBJ1-5, with 8 bases aligning to TRBD1. The V segment lost 7 bases and the J segment 4 bases; nucleotides outside the gene matches: 9. Germline loops: CDR1 SGHTA, CDR2 FQGNSA. The CDR3 consists of 15 residues. The CDR3 loop is CASTMGGTGNQPQHF. CDR3 DNA sequence: TGTGCCAGCACCATGGGAGGGACAGGAAATCAGCCCCAGCATTTT.

This clonotype was picked up a small number of times. The J gene is TRBJ2-7, the V gene TRBV6-5; 9 bases align to TRBD1. This CDR3 spans 16 amino acids. V gave up 6 bases and J gave up 2 bases; unmatched junction bases: 11. From germline, CDR1 is MNHEY and CDR2 SVGAGI. DNA for the CDR3: TGTGCCAGCAGAAAAACAGGGGGCGGGTCCCCCTACGAGCAGTACTTC. Its protein is CASRKTGGGSPYEQYF.

J is TRBJ1-4 and V is TRBV12-3 or TRBV12-4; D unresolved. Trimming removed 5 bases at V and 8 bases at J, with 12 bases between. The CDR3 length is 13 residues. CDR3 residues: CASSPQIWEKLFF. CDR3 DNA sequence: TGTGCCAGCAGTCCCCAGATCTGGGAAAAACTGTTTTTT.

This clonotype was recorded a few times. The rearrangement links TRBV2 to TRBJ2-4, with D maybe TRBD2 (5 bases). The V end was cut by 6 bases, the J end by 7 bases, with 16 bases between. CDR1 is SNHLY, CDR2 FYNNEI, per germline. The CDR3 contains 14 residues. DNA for the CDR3: TGTGCCAGCAGCACCGGGAATAACGGGAACATTCAGTACTTC. Protein product: CASSTGNNGNIQYF.

The CDR3 DNA sequence: TGTGCCAGCAGTCTGGGACAGCGATTAACAAACATTCAGTACTTC. Protein: CASSLGQRLTNIQYF. This sequence joins TRBV12-3 or TRBV12-4 and TRBJ2-4; 7 bases are a match to TRBD1. CDR3 size: 15 residues. V trimming: 5 bases; J trimming: 6 bases; junction bases outside the gene matches: 10.

The chain is built from TRBV28 and TRBJ2-5; no definite D call. The CDR3 consists of 14 residues. V was shortened by 10 bases and J by 4 bases, with 19 bases between the two germline ends. The V gene's germline CDR1 is MDHEN and CDR2 SYDVKM. The CDR3 DNA is TGTGCCAACAGCCCCATGGGCCCCCGAGAGACCCAGTACTTC. It specifies CANSPMGPRETQYF.